One sample yielded the 14 T cell receptor beta chains listed below, sequenced in a study of Ad26.COV2.S vaccination and SARS-CoV-2 variants. TCRdb's table, derived via immunoSEQ multiplex PCR, lists solely in-frame clones and lacks some. Seen here are a few hundred thousand clones, 80% to 95% observed once, and the top ten hold around 1.7%. Treatment defined: some 20 received Ad26.COV2.S at low or high dose, single or two shots; about 5 received placebo; per-sample allocation not given. At day 63 after the first vaccine or placebo injection, samples were drawn. Sequenced here: peripheral blood, sampled in a trial of Ad26.COV2.S vaccine versus placebo. Receptors were obtained from a person between 18 and 65 years old who received the Ad26.COV2.S COVID-19 vaccine or a placebo.

In the case of this clone: A read error may account for a junction end that differs from germline. The J gene is TRBJ2-3, the V gene TRBV7-7, with D possibly TRBD2 on 5 matching bases. CDR3 size: 14 residues. Germline loops: CDR1 SSHAT, CDR2 FNYEAQ (reference sequence). The CDR3 DNA reads TGTGCTAGCAGCTTAGAGAGGGGCACAGATACGCAGTATTTT. Amino acids: CASSLERGTDTQYF.

The chain uses TRBV3-1 (or the pseudogene TRBV3-2) and TRBJ2-1, with a tentative D call TRBD1 (5 bases). Germline CDR1 is LGHDT and CDR2 is YNNKEL (reference sequence). This CDR3 has 17 residues. V was pared by 1 base and J by 0 bases, with 13 bases between. This chain's CDR3 is CASSQVRRTSSYNEQFF. The DNA of the CDR3 is TGTGCCAGCAGCCAAGTTCGAAGGACAAGCTCCTACAATGAGCAGTTCTTC.

This chain links TRBV12-2 with TRBJ2-7; TRBD1, the table's D call, was not compared with the DNA. TRBV12-2 is termed a pseudogene. This CDR3 spans 16 amino acids. The CDR3 nucleotides read TGTGCAAGTCGCTTAGCGACCCTGACAGGGGAGGTCGAGCAGTACTTC. Its protein is CASRLATLTGEVEQYF.

This sequence joins TRBV6-2 or TRBV6-3 and TRBJ2-5; D gene ambiguous. In germline, CDR1 is MNHEY, CDR2 SVGEGT. The V and J ends lost 2 bases and 1 base respectively, with 11 bases between them. The CDR3 covers 15 residues. The CDR3 DNA sequence: TGTGCCAGCAGTTACAGGCAGAGCACCCAAGAGACCCAGTACTTC. Translated: CASSYRQSTQETQYF.

The V gene is TRBV6-2 or TRBV6-3, the J gene TRBJ1-2, with D uncertain. V lost 6 bases and J 6 bases, leaving 11 bases between the germline ends. The germline gives CDR1 MNHEY, CDR2 SVGEGT. The CDR3 covers 12 residues. The CDR3 region is CASSQGRDGYTF. Written as DNA, the CDR3 is TGTGCCAGCAGCCAAGGACGAGATGGCTACACCTTC.

This clone has more than one count but fewer than ten. The chain links TRBV6-4 to TRBJ2-7, with a tentative D call TRBD2 (6 bases). The CDR3 has 19 residues. V gave up 0 bases and J gave up 0 bases, with 21 bases separating them. The germline CDR1 and CDR2 sequences are MRHNA and SNTAGT. The CDR3 spells CASSDSPPSSRGISYEQYF. In DNA form, the CDR3 reads TGTGCCAGCAGTGACTCGCCACCTTCTAGCCGGGGGATCTCCTACGAGCAGTACTTC.

The V and J genes are TRBV7-9 and TRBJ2-7; D gene ambiguous. The CDR3 runs 13 residues. The V end lost 5 bases, the J end lost 2 bases, and 10 bases lay between the germline ends. The germline V gene has CDR1 SEHNR and CDR2 FQNEAQ (reference sequence). The CDR3 nucleotides are TGTGCCAGCAGCCACGACGGAGCCTACGAGCAGTACTTC. Translated, it gives CASSHDGAYEQYF.

This sequence joins TRBV5-6 and TRBJ2-1; D is unclear. The CDR3 sequence is 13 residues long. From germline, CDR1 is SGHDT and CDR2 YYEEEE. V was cut by 0 bases and J by 10 bases, with 11 bases left in between. The CDR3 DNA follows: TGTGCCAGCAGCTTGGATCCGCTACCGGAGCAGTTCTTC. As protein: CASSLDPLPEQFF. Drawing the rest from reference TRBV5-6 and TRBJ2-1, the complete variable domain is DAGVTQSPTHLIKTRGQQVTLRCSPKSGHDTVSWYQQALGQGPQFIFQYYEEEERQRGNFPDRFSGHQFPNYSSELNVNALLLGDSALYLCASSLDPLPEQFFGPGTRLTVL.

The chain is built from TRBV15 and TRBJ2-5; TRBD1 agrees at 9 bases. The CDR3 totals 15 residues. J lost 5 bases, V lost 0 bases, and 4 bases had no gene match. Germline V gene data show CDR1 as LNHNV and CDR2 as YYDKDF (reference sequence). Written as DNA, the CDR3 is TGTGCCACCAGCAGAGAGGGACAGGGCGGGGAGACCCAGTACTTC. This encodes CATSREGQGGETQYF. Complete variable domain (other parts from reference TRBV15 and TRBJ2-5): DAMVIQNPRYQVTQFGKPVTLSCSQTLNHNVMYWYQQKSSQAPKLLFHYYDKDFNNEADTPDNFQSRRPNTSFCFLDIRSPGLGDTAMYLCATSREGQGGETQYFGPGTRLLVL.

This rearrangement joins TRBV6-2 or TRBV6-3 to TRBJ2-3; a possible D gene is TRBD2 (6 bases). Trimming left V 6 bases short and J 8 bases short, with 21 bases between. The CDR3 loop spans 15 amino acids. Looked up from germline, CDR1 is MNHEY and CDR2 is SVGEGT. The CDR3 DNA sequence: TGTGCCAGCAGCCAGAGCGAATTAGCCGGGAGTACGCAGTATTTT. Encoded protein: CASSQSELAGSTQYF.

The V gene is TRBV29-1, the J gene TRBJ1-5; unclear D gene. Germline CDR1 reads SQVTM; CDR2 reads ANQGSEA. V lost 4 bases, J lost 2 bases, and 9 bases lay in between. The CDR3 spans 13 residues. CDR3 in DNA: TGCAGCGTTGTGGTGTCAGGCAATCAGCCCCAGCATTTT. This translates into CSVVVSGNQPQHF.

This chain joins TRBV6-2 or TRBV6-3 and TRBJ2-5; 9 nucleotides line up with TRBD2. The CDR3 has 14 amino acids. Losses at the gene ends were 5 bases for V and 7 bases for J; bases not matched to a gene: 8. Germline assignment: CDR1 MNHEY and CDR2 SVGEGT. The CDR3 reads CASSRLAGEGTQYF. As DNA, the CDR3 is TGTGCCAGCAGTCGGTTAGCGGGGGAGGGGACCCAGTACTTC.

V is TRBV6-6 and J is TRBJ2-1; TRBD1 matches at 8 bases. CDR1 MNHNY and CDR2 SVGAGI come from the germline V gene (reference sequence). V lost 10 bases, J lost 7 bases, and 12 bases stayed unmatched. CDR3 size: 14 residues. The chain's CDR3 is CATILTGAGNEQFF. Here the CDR3 DNA reads TGTGCCACGATCTTGACAGGGGCGGGGAATGAGCAGTTCTTC.

V and J are TRBV5-1 and TRBJ2-3, with D possibly TRBD2 on 6 matching bases. Germline lookup yields CDR1 SGHRS and CDR2 YFSETQ. Trimming cost V 4 bases and J 1 base, with 10 bases left between them. The CDR3 consists of 14 residues. CDR3 amino acids: CASSTPGGTDTQYF. The CDR3 region has the DNA TGCGCCAGCAGCACCCCGGGAGGCACAGATACGCAGTATTTT.